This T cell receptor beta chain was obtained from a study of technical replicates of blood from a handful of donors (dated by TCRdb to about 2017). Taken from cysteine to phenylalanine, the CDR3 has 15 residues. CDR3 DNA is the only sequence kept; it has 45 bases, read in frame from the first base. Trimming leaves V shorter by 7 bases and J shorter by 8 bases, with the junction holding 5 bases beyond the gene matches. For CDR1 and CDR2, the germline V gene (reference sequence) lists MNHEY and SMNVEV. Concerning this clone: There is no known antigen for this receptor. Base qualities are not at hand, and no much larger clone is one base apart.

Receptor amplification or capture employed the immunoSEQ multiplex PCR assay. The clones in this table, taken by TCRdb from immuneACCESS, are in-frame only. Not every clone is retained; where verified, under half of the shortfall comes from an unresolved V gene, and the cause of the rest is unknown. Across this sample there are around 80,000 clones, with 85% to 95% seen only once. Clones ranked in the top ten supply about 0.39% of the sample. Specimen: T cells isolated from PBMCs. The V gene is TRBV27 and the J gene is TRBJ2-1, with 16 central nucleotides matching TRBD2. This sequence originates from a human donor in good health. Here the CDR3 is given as CASTTGTSGRDEQFF. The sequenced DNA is TGTGCCAGCACTACCGGGACTAGCGGGAGGGATGAGCAGTTCTTC.